This T cell receptor beta chain was obtained from a study of identical twins. Only healthy Caucasians were enrolled as donors. Trimming took off 2 bases at V and 3 bases at J, with 11 bases between the two ends. There are 15 residues in the CDR3. CDR1 and CDR2 (germline): MNHEY, SMNVEV (reference sequence). TCRdb reanalysed the 5' RACE reads using MiXCR and keeps one entry per CDR3 protein. The data show 550,000 to 700,000 distinct CDR3 sequences, nearly 10% seen once. This clonotype was picked up a small number of times. These data also formed part of another study, on yellow fever vaccine responses in identical twins.

The genes are TRBV27 and TRBJ1-3; TRBD1 might be the D (6 bases). This clonotype originated in a woman younger than 30 in good health. What was sequenced was PBMCs. The CDR3, as DNA: TGTGCCAGCAGTTTACAGGGGACTTATGGAAACACCATATATTTT. Translated, it gives CASSLQGTYGNTIYF.